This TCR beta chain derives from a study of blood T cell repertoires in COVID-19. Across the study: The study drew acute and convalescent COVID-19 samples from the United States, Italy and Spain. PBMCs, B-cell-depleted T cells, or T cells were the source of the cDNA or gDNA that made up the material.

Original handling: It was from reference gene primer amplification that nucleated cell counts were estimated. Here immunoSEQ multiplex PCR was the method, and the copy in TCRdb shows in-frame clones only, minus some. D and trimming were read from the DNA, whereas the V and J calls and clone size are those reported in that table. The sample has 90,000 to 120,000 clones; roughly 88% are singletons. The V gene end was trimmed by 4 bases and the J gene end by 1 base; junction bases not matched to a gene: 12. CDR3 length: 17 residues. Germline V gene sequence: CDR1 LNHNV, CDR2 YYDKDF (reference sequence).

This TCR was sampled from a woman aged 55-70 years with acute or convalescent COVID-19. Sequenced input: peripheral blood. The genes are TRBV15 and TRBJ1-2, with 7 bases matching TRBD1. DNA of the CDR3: TGTGCCACCAGCAACCGACAGGGCGACCATTTTAACTATGGCTACACCTTC. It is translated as CATSNRQGDHFNYGYTF.